This T cell receptor (beta chain) was sequenced in a study of cytomegalovirus exposure and HLA in healthy donors (dated by TCRdb to about 2017). About the study as a whole: A later analysis indicated that the 120 or so validation repertoires were generated on the platform also employed for the 720 or so repertoires of the first cohort. The aim of the study was to test whether cataloging public T cell receptors could identify signatures of past pathogen exposure. To predict cytomegalovirus infection status, the study combined high-throughput TCR immunosequencing, statistical association of individual TCRs with disease status, and machine learning. In addition to the first cohort of several hundred subjects, a separate validation cohort of under 150 different subjects was used.

About this clone itself: Its antigen remains undetermined. No quality values exist for individual bases; no much larger clone is one base distant.

The library came from the immunoSEQ multiplex PCR assay. The published analysis was carried out like this. A statistical classification framework was built for diagnosing cytomegalovirus status from the catalog of TCR beta chain sequences. TCRdb's version of the immuneACCESS table is confined to in-frame rearrangements and falls short of the full clone set. An unresolved V gene accounts for under half of the shortfall where checked; the remainder is of unknown origin. The DNA was the basis for D and trimming; V, J and clone size are from that table. Here the sample has 150,000 to 200,000 clones; about 85% occur a single time. The ten top clones hold approximately 2% of the sample. The study at large found these results: The validation cohort had no HLA typing available for a later analysis, so co-occurrence within that cohort was assessed over all 130 or so repertoires. While some public TCRs were present in many individuals, most TCR sequences turned up only very rarely across donors. A later analysis found that TCRs clustered in the first cohort also tended to co-occur in the roughly 120 validation repertoires, with 90% to 95% of cluster scores above 0. Cytomegalovirus status was reported to be diagnosed by the classifier with high specificity and sensitivity in both the original and validation cohorts. It was suggested by the authors that the approach could potentially be generalized to other disease states and immunological phenotypes. In vitro tests confirmed that a few of the cytomegalovirus-associated TCR beta chains recognize cytomegalovirus antigens. The study gave a list of about 170 TCR beta chains associated with cytomegalovirus.

Trimmed from V: 4 bases; trimmed from J: 4 bases; junction bases lacking a gene match: 9. There are 15 amino acids in the CDR3, from cysteine to phenylalanine inclusive. Of the read, only the CDR3 DNA is kept; its 45 bases are in frame from base 1. The germline V gene gives CDR1 as SGHTS and CDR2 as YDEGEE. The donors belonged to the validation cohort of roughly 120 subjects, which was separate from the roughly 670-subject first cohort. This receptor was taken from a man younger than 40 in good health and CMV-seropositive. The chain uses TRBV5-8 and TRBJ2-7; 9 middle bases align to TRBD2. Input material: PBMCs. Here is the DNA: TGTGCCAGCAGCAGATTAGCGGGGGAGGGTTACGAGCAGTACTTC. Its protein product is CASSRLAGEGYEQYF.